The present entry profiles one T cell receptor (beta chain) with its context. This CDR3 spans 15 amino acids. Germline V gene lookup returns CDR1 DFQATT and CDR2 SNEGSKA (reference sequence). V lost 3 bases, J lost 0 bases, and 14 bases lay in between. The data belong to a study of blood T cell repertoires in COVID-19. Study details: Spain, Italy and the United States supplied samples that represented acute and convalescent COVID-19. T cells, B-cell-depleted T cells, or PBMCs supplied cDNA or gDNA.

Original processing methods: Quantification of nucleated cells was approximated via reference gene primer amplification. Using immunoSEQ multiplex PCR, the repertoire was profiled, and TCRdb retains in-frame clones only, with some absent. That table furnishes V, J and clone size, whereas the DNA furnished D and trimming. The table lists over 65,000 clones, about 86% of them singletons. Sequencing was carried out using peripheral blood. This sequence was found in a man of 80 years or more with acute or convalescent COVID-19. The chain has TRBV20-1 and TRBJ1-2; possibly TRBD1 for D (5 bases). CDR3 sequence (DNA): TGCAGTGCTAGTGTTCCTAGGGGATCTAACTATGGCTACACCTTC. Its translation: CSASVPRGSNYGYTF.